This T cell receptor beta chain was captured by sequencing in a study of cytomegalovirus exposure and HLA in healthy donors. Those who donated were healthy bone marrow donors. At the time of sampling, donors were nominally healthy, though unrecorded immune exposures were likely. V was clipped by 5 bases and J by 7 bases, with 11 bases between them. The CDR3 loop spans 12 amino acids. CDR1 is MNHNS, CDR2 SASEGT, per germline. This PCR relied on a set of 60 Vbeta primers and 13 Jbeta primers. The assay was immunoSEQ multiplex PCR, and TCRdb's table has in-frame clones only and misses some. The table records about 83,000 clones, 65% to 75% of them present only once. This clone was recorded a few times.

The specimen was PBMCs. The TCR sequence derives from a man aged 55 to 70 in good health and CMV-seronegative. The J gene is TRBJ1-1, the V gene TRBV6-1; no clear D. The CDR3: CASSSTGIEAFF. In nucleotides, the CDR3 is TGTGCCAGCAGTAGTACGGGGATTGAAGCTTTCTTT.